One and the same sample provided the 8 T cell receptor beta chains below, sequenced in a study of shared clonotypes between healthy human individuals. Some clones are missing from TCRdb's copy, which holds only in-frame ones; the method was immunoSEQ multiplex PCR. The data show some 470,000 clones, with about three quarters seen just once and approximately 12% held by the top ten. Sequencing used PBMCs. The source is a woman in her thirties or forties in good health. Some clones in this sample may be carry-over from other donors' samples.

CDR3 nucleotides: TGTGCCAGCAGTTCGCGACACGTCGGACCCGGGGAGCTGTTTTTT. Amino acid sequence: CASSSRHVGPGELFF. This chain links TRBV6-5 with TRBJ2-2; D call uncertain. The CDR3 contains 15 residues. The germline gives CDR1 MNHEY, CDR2 SVGAGI. Trimming pared 4 bases from V and 6 bases from J, leaving 15 bases between.

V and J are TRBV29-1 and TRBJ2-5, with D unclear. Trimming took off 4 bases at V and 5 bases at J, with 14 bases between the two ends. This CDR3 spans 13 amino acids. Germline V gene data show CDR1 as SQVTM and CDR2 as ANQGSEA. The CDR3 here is CSVADPLGETQYF. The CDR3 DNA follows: TGCAGCGTTGCGGACCCCCTGGGGGAGACCCAGTACTTC.

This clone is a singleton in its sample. The CDR3 reads CASSPLIYAGRSNEKLFF. In nucleotides, the CDR3 is TGTGCCAGCAGCCCACTGATTTATGCAGGGAGGAGTAATGAAAAACTGTTTTTT. The V call is TRBV11-2, the J call TRBJ1-4, with D tentatively TRBD1 (5 bases). Trimming took 5 bases from V and 4 from J, leaving 23 bases between them. This CDR3 region has 18 residues. Germline V CDR1 and CDR2: SGHAT, FQNNGV. Full variable domain (outside the CDR3, taken from reference TRBV11-2 and TRBJ1-4): EAGVAQSPRYKIIEKRQSVAFWCNPISGHATLYWYQQILGQGPKLLIQFQNNGVVDDSQLPKDRFSAERLKGVDSTLKIQPAKLEDSAVYLCASSPLIYAGRSNEKLFFGSGTQLSVL.

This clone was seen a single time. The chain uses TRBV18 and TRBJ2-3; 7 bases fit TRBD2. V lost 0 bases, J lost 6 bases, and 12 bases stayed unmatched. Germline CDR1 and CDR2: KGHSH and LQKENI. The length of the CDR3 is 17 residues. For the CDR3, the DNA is TGTGCCAGCTCACCACCTGGTGGGACTAATCCGCGGGATACGCAGTATTTT. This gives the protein CASSPPGGTNPRDTQYF. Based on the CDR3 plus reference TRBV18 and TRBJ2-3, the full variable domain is NAGVMQNPRHLVRRRGQEARLRCSPMKGHSHVYWYRQLPEEGLKFMVYLQKENIIDESGMPKERFSAEFPKEGPSILRIQQVVRGDSAAYFCASSPPGGTNPRDTQYFGPGTRLTVL.

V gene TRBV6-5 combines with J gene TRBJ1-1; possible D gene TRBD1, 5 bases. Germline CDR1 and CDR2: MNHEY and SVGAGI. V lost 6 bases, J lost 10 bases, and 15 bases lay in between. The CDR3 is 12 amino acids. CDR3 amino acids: CASSPGGHVAFF. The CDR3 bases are TGTGCCAGCAGCCCCGGAGGACACGTAGCTTTCTTT.

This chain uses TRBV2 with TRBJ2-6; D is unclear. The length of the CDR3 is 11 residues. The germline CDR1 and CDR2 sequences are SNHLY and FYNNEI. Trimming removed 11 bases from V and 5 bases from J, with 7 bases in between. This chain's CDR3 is CASAWANVLTF. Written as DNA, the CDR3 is TGTGCCTCGGCCTGGGCCAACGTCCTGACTTTC.

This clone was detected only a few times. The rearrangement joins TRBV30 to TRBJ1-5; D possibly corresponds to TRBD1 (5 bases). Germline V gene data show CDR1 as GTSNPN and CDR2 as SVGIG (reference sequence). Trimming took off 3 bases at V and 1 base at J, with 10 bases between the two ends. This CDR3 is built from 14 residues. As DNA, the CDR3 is TGTGCCTGGAGCACAGGACCGAGCAATCAGCCCCAGCATTTT. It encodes CAWSTGPSNQPQHF.

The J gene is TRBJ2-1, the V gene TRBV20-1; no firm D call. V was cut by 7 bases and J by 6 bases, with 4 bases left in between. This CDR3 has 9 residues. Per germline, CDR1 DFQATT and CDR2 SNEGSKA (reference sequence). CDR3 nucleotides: TGCAGTGTTAGCAATGAGCAGTTCTTC. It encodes CSVSNEQFF.